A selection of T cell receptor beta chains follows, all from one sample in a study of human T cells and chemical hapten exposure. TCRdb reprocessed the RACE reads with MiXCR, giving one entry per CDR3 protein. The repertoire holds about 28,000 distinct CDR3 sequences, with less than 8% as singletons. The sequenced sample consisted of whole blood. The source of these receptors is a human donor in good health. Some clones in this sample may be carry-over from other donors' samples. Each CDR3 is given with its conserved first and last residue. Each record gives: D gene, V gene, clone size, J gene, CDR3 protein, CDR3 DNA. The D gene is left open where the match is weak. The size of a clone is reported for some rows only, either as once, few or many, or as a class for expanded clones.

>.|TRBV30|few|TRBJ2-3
CAWRTGSTDTQYF
TGTGCCTGGAGGACCGGAAGCACAGATACGCAGTATTTT
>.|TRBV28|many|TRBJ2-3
CAGGDRTTDTQYF
TGTGCCGGAGGGGACCGGACTACAGATACGCAGTATTTT
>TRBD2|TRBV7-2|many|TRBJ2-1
CASSVLAVPYNEQFF
TGTGCCAGCAGCGTCCTAGCGGTCCCCTACAATGAGCAGTTCTTC
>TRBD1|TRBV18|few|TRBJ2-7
CASSPEFRTGRSEQYF
TGTGCCAGCTCACCTGAATTCAGGACAGGGCGCAGCGAGCAGTACTTC
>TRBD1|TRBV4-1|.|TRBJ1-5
CASSRTGTGFDQPQHF
TGCGCCAGCAGCCGGACCGGGACAGGGTTCGATCAGCCCCAGCATTTT
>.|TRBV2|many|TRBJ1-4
CASSAGYEKLFF
TGTGCCAGCAGTGCGGGATATGAAAAACTGTTTTTT
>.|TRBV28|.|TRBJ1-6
CASSGTTLTLHF
TGTGCCAGCAGTGGGACTACTCTCACCCTCCACTTT
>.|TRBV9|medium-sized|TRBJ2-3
CASSVGGIAEADTQYF
TGTGCCAGCAGCGTAGGTGGAATAGCGGAGGCAGATACGCAGTATTTT
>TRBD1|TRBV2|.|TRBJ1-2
CASSEAKGQGYGYTF
TGTGCCAGCAGTGAAGCAAAGGGACAGGGGTATGGCTACACCTTC
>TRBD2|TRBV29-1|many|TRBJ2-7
CSVEPGGWVGEQYF
TGCAGCGTTGAACCGGGAGGCTGGGTCGGGGAGCAGTACTTC
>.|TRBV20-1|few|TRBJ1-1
CSAPTRRGEAFF
TGCAGTGCTCCTACAAGGAGAGGTGAAGCTTTCTTT
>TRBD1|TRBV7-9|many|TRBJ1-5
CASSRDRNQPQHF
TGTGCCAGCAGCCGGGACAGAAATCAGCCCCAGCATTTT
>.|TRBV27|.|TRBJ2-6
CASSLPWESGANVLTF
TGTGCCAGCAGTCTACCCTGGGAGTCTGGGGCCAACGTCCTGACTTTC
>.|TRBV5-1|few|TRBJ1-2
CASSSRAHSDYGYTF
TGCGCCAGCAGCTCCCGGGCCCACAGCGATTATGGCTACACCTTC
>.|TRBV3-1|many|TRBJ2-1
CASSLTGSNNEQFF
TGTGCCAGCAGCCTCACGGGGAGTAACAATGAGCAGTTCTTC
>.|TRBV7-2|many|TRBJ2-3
CASSPFDRYGTDTQYF
TGTGCCAGCAGCCCCTTCGACAGATACGGCACAGATACGCAGTATTTT
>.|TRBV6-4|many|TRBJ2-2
CASSGGMNTGELFF
TGTGCCAGCAGTGGAGGGATGAACACCGGGGAGCTGTTTTTT
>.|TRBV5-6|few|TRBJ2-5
CASSFLESETQYF
TGTGCCAGCAGCTTTCTAGAGTCAGAGACCCAGTACTTC
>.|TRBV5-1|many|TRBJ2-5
CASSLSETQYF
TGCGCCAGCAGCTTGTCAGAGACCCAGTACTTC
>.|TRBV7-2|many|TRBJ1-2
CASSLAGRIMGGYTF
TGTGCCAGCAGCTTAGCAGGGCGGATCATGGGTGGCTACACCTTC
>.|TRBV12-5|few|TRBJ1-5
CAPLPGPPNQPQHF
TGTGCCCCGCTCCCCGGACCCCCCAATCAGCCCCAGCATTTT
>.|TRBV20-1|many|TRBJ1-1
CSALGQMNTEAFF
TGCAGTGCCTTAGGACAGATGAACACTGAAGCTTTCTTT
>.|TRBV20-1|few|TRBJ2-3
CSARRQAGRDTQYF
TGCAGTGCTAGAAGGCAGGCCGGGAGAGATACGCAGTATTTT
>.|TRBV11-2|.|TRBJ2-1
CASSLTGTPEYPEQFF
TGTGCCAGCAGCCTAACCGGGACGCCTGAATATCCTGAGCAGTTCTTC
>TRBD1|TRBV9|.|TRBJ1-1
CASSASGQGRTEAFF
TGTGCCAGCAGCGCATCGGGACAGGGAAGGACTGAAGCTTTCTTT
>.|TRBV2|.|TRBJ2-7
CASAREGEQYF
TGTGCCAGCGCTCGCGAAGGGGAGCAGTACTTC